The rows below give T cell receptor beta chains drawn from one sample of a study of T cells in Graves' hyperthyroidism and ophthalmopathy. TCRdb reprocessed the multiplex PCR reads with MiXCR, giving one entry per CDR3 protein. In the table there are under 350,000 distinct CDR3 sequences, 21% of which are singletons. Sequencing used blood. These receptors all come from a woman aged 45-59 years with Graves' hyperthyroidism. Both conserved end residues are part of each CDR3. A D gene is named only where the DNA matches it firmly. Where a row states a size, it is once, few, many or the class of an expanded clone; other rows omit it.

d_call: TRBD2
v_call: TRBV20-1
j_call: TRBJ2-1
cdr3_length: 14
clone_size: many
cdr3_aa: CSASLAGIYNEQFF
cdr3_nt: TGCAGTGCTTCCCTAGCGGGGATTTACAATGAGCAGTTCTTC

d_call: TRBD1
v_call: TRBV3-1
j_call: TRBJ1-4
cdr3_length: 15
clone_size: NA
cdr3_aa: CASSKGQGVYEKLFF
cdr3_nt: TGTGCCAGCAGCAAGGGACAGGGAGTCTATGAAAAACTGTTTTTT

d_call: TRBD1
v_call: TRBV6-5
j_call: TRBJ1-6
cdr3_length: 14
clone_size: many
cdr3_aa: CASSYGTGPSPLHF
cdr3_nt: TGTGCCAGCAGTTACGGGACAGGGCCTTCACCCCTCCACTTT

d_call: NA
v_call: TRBV28
j_call: TRBJ1-1
cdr3_length: 15
clone_size: many
cdr3_aa: CASSPSGALNTEAFF
cdr3_nt: TGTGCCAGCAGTCCTAGTGGGGCGTTGAACACTGAAGCTTTCTTT

d_call: NA
v_call: TRBV19
j_call: TRBJ2-5
cdr3_length: 15
clone_size: NA
cdr3_aa: CASSPTGSWGETQYF
cdr3_nt: TGTGCCAGTAGTCCCACCGGGTCCTGGGGGGAGACCCAGTACTTC

d_call: TRBD2
v_call: TRBV10-3
j_call: TRBJ2-3
cdr3_length: 14
clone_size: NA
cdr3_aa: CANTSGGATDTQYF
cdr3_nt: TGTGCCAATACTAGCGGGGGGGCCACAGATACGCAGTATTTT

d_call: NA
v_call: TRBV28
j_call: TRBJ1-6
cdr3_length: 13
clone_size: many
cdr3_aa: CASRATYNSPLHF
cdr3_nt: TGTGCCAGCAGGGCAACCTATAATTCACCCCTCCACTTT

d_call: TRBD1
v_call: TRBV5-1
j_call: TRBJ1-1
cdr3_length: 14
clone_size: many
cdr3_aa: CASSQDYRGAEAFF
cdr3_nt: TGCGCCAGCAGCCAAGATTACAGGGGAGCTGAAGCTTTCTTT

d_call: NA
v_call: TRBV12-3/TRBV12-4
j_call: TRBJ2-7
cdr3_length: 14
clone_size: NA
cdr3_aa: CATSGHGNPYEQYF
cdr3_nt: TGTGCCACCAGTGGGCACGGGAACCCCTACGAGCAGTACTTC

d_call: TRBD1
v_call: TRBV6-5
j_call: TRBJ2-7
cdr3_length: 14
clone_size: many
cdr3_aa: CASSYSIDRGEQYF
cdr3_nt: TGTGCCAGCAGTTACTCGATAGACAGGGGCGAGCAGTACTTC

d_call: NA
v_call: TRBV6-1
j_call: TRBJ1-3
cdr3_length: 15
clone_size: few
cdr3_aa: CASRAPGPSGNTIYF
cdr3_nt: TGTGCCAGCAGAGCCCCCGGGCCCTCTGGAAACACCATATATTTT

d_call: NA
v_call: TRBV20-1
j_call: TRBJ1-6
cdr3_length: 13
clone_size: many
cdr3_aa: CSARNRDNSPLHF
cdr3_nt: TGCAGTGCTAGGAACAGGGACAATTCACCCCTCCACTTT

d_call: NA
v_call: TRBV18
j_call: TRBJ1-1
cdr3_length: 13
clone_size: many
cdr3_aa: CASSEGHRAEAFF
cdr3_nt: TGTGCCAGCTCGGAGGGACACCGGGCTGAAGCTTTCTTT

d_call: TRBD1
v_call: TRBV15
j_call: TRBJ2-1
cdr3_length: 15
clone_size: NA
cdr3_aa: CATSKGQSSYNEQFF
cdr3_nt: TGTGCCACCAGCAAGGGACAGAGCTCCTACAATGAGCAGTTCTTC

d_call: NA
v_call: TRBV27
j_call: TRBJ1-4
cdr3_length: 16
clone_size: many
cdr3_aa: CASSGGPGQTNEKLFF
cdr3_nt: TGTGCCAGCAGTGGCGGGCCTGGACAGACTAATGAAAAACTGTTTTTT

d_call: NA
v_call: TRBV27
j_call: TRBJ2-7
cdr3_length: 15
clone_size: many
cdr3_aa: CASSLSGASTREQYF
cdr3_nt: TGTGCCAGCAGTTTATCCGGAGCATCCACACGGGAGCAGTACTTC

d_call: NA
v_call: TRBV28
j_call: TRBJ2-5
cdr3_length: 15
clone_size: few
cdr3_aa: CASSFQGSYQETQYF
cdr3_nt: TGTGCCAGCAGTTTTCAAGGGAGTTACCAAGAGACCCAGTACTTC

d_call: NA
v_call: TRBV12-3/TRBV12-4
j_call: TRBJ2-1
cdr3_length: 13
clone_size: many
cdr3_aa: CASSLDSYNEQFF
cdr3_nt: TGTGCCAGCAGTTTAGACAGCTACAATGAGCAGTTCTTC

d_call: TRBD2
v_call: TRBV3-1
j_call: TRBJ2-3
cdr3_length: 15
clone_size: many
cdr3_aa: CASSPRGGPTDTQYF
cdr3_nt: TGTGCCAGCAGCCCTCGGGGGGGCCCCACAGATACGCAGTATTTT

d_call: NA
v_call: TRBV3-1
j_call: TRBJ1-3
cdr3_length: 16
clone_size: few
cdr3_aa: CASSQTGRISGNTIYF
cdr3_nt: TGTGCCAGCAGCCAAACAGGACGGATCTCTGGAAACACCATATATTTT

d_call: NA
v_call: TRBV9
j_call: TRBJ2-7
cdr3_length: 12
clone_size: many
cdr3_aa: CASSVVGYEQYF
cdr3_nt: TGTGCCAGCAGCGTAGTTGGGTACGAGCAGTACTTC

d_call: NA
v_call: TRBV3-1
j_call: TRBJ1-3
cdr3_length: 15
clone_size: NA
cdr3_aa: CASSFGLISGNTIYF
cdr3_nt: TGTGCCAGCAGCTTTGGACTGATCTCTGGAAACACCATATATTTT

d_call: NA
v_call: TRBV3-1
j_call: TRBJ2-7
cdr3_length: 13
clone_size: few
cdr3_aa: CASSTRGRGEQYF
cdr3_nt: TGTGCCAGCAGCACCCGGGGACGCGGCGAGCAGTACTTC

d_call: NA
v_call: TRBV12-3/TRBV12-4
j_call: TRBJ1-5
cdr3_length: 15
clone_size: many
cdr3_aa: CASSVRGWSNQPQHF
cdr3_nt: TGTGCCAGCAGTGTCAGGGGATGGAGCAATCAGCCCCAGCATTTT

d_call: NA
v_call: TRBV7-3
j_call: TRBJ2-7
cdr3_length: 14
clone_size: NA
cdr3_aa: CASSSNQGAYEQYF
cdr3_nt: TGTGCCAGCAGCTCCAACCAGGGAGCATACGAGCAGTACTTC

d_call: TRBD2
v_call: TRBV29-1
j_call: TRBJ2-1
cdr3_length: 14
clone_size: NA
cdr3_aa: CSVEGLAAYNEQFF
cdr3_nt: TGCAGCGTTGAAGGGCTAGCGGCCTACAATGAGCAGTTCTTC

d_call: TRBD1
v_call: TRBV20-1
j_call: TRBJ1-5
cdr3_length: 18
clone_size: few
cdr3_aa: CSARVSGQGDYSNQPQHF
cdr3_nt: TGCAGTGCTAGAGTTTCGGGACAGGGCGATTATAGCAATCAGCCCCAGCATTTT

d_call: TRBD2
v_call: TRBV28
j_call: TRBJ2-1
cdr3_length: 17
clone_size: NA
cdr3_aa: CASRPGTSGLSYNEQFF
cdr3_nt: TGTGCCAGCAGGCCCGGGACTAGCGGACTTTCTTACAATGAGCAGTTCTTC

d_call: TRBD2
v_call: TRBV5-6
j_call: TRBJ2-7
cdr3_length: 11
clone_size: NA
cdr3_aa: CASSFGREQYF
cdr3_nt: TGTGCCAGCAGCTTCGGGAGGGAGCAGTACTTC

d_call: TRBD1
v_call: TRBV28
j_call: TRBJ2-1
cdr3_length: 12
clone_size: many
cdr3_aa: CASSTGGLEQFF
cdr3_nt: TGTGCCAGCAGTACAGGGGGCCTAGAGCAGTTCTTC

d_call: TRBD1
v_call: TRBV7-2
j_call: TRBJ1-2
cdr3_length: 13
clone_size: once
cdr3_aa: CASSINRGGGYTF
cdr3_nt: TGTGCCAGCAGCATTAACAGGGGAGGCGGCTACACCTTC